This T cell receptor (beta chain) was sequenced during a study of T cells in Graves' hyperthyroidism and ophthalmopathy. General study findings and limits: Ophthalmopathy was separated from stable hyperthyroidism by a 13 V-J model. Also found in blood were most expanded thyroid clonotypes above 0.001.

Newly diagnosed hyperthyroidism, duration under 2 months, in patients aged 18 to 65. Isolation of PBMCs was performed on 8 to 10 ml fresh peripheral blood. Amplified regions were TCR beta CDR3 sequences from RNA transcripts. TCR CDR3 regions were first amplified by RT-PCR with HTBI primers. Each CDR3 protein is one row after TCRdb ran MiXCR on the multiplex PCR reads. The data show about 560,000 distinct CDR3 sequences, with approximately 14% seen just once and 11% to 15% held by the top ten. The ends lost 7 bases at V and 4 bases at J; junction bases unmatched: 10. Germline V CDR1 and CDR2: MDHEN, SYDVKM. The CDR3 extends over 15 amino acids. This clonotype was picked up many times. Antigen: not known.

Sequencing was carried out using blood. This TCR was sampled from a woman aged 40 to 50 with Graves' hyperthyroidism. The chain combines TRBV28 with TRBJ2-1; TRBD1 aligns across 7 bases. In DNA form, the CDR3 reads TGTGCCAGCACCACCCGGGACAGCGTTTACAATGAGCAGTTCTTC. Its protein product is CASTTRDSVYNEQFF. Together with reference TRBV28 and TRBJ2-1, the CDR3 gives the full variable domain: DVKVTQSSRYLVKRTGEKVFLECVQDMDHENMFWYRQDPGLGLRLIYFSYDVKMKEKGDIPEGYSVSREKKERFSLILESASTNQTSMYLCASTTRDSVYNEQFFGPGTRLTVL.